These 8 T cell receptor beta chains came from one sample sequenced in a study of cytomegalovirus exposure and HLA in healthy donors. With 60 Vbeta and 13 Jbeta primers, the PCR was carried out. Repertoires were generated with immunoSEQ multiplex PCR, while TCRdb's copy carries only in-frame clones and drops some. The table shows some 130,000 clones, with 60% to 80% occurring only once. Sequenced sample: PBMCs. Receptors originate from a man aged 30 to 39 in good health and CMV-seronegative.

This clone was seen just once. V gene TRBV10-1 combines with J gene TRBJ2-3; TRBD1 agrees at 8 bases. This CDR3 region has 14 residues. The J segment lost 0 bases and the V segment lost 6 bases, leaving 2 bases of the junction unmatched. Germline values: CDR1 WNHNN, CDR2 SYGVQD (reference sequence). CDR3: CASSRTGSTDTQYF. The CDR3 DNA follows: TGCGCCAGCAGCCGGACAGGGAGCACAGATACGCAGTATTTT.

This chain's CDR3 is CASSLGGLAGGAYEQYF. The CDR3 nucleotides are TGTGCCAGCAGTTTAGGGGGGCTAGCGGGGGGAGCCTACGAGCAGTACTTC. The chain employs TRBV27 and TRBJ2-7, with 11 bases that match TRBD2. The CDR3 has 17 amino acids. Germline V gene data show CDR1 as MNHEY and CDR2 as SMNVEV (reference sequence). Trimming took 2 bases from V and 2 from J; bases not matched to a gene: 8.

The chain carries TRBV9 and TRBJ2-1; D remains ambiguous. Trimming stripped 0 bases from V and 1 base from J, with 8 bases between. CDR1 and CDR2 from the germline V gene are SGDLS and YYNGEE. The CDR3 consists of 15 residues. The CDR3 loop is CASSVVETSYNEQFF. The CDR3 DNA sequence: TGTGCCAGCAGCGTAGTAGAGACTTCCTACAATGAGCAGTTCTTC.

The chain is built from TRBV19 and TRBJ1-1; D is ambiguous. In germline, CDR1 is LNHDA, CDR2 SQIVND (reference sequence). Trimming stripped 5 bases from V and 0 bases from J, with 19 bases between. This CDR3 comprises 17 residues. DNA of the CDR3: TGTGCCAGTAGTTCCCGAGTAACGTCGAATCTGAACACTGAAGCTTTCTTT. Translation gives CASSSRVTSNLNTEAFF.

V and J are TRBV18 and TRBJ2-5; the D gene is possibly TRBD2 (6 bases). Germline lookup yields CDR1 KGHSH and CDR2 LQKENI. The CDR3 has 15 residues. The V and J ends lost 0 bases and 5 bases respectively, with 13 bases between them. The CDR3, as DNA: TGTGCCAGCTCACCACCGTCTAGCGCAGGGGAGACCCAGTACTTC. Residues: CASSPPSSAGETQYF.

The chain recombines TRBV7-9 with TRBJ2-7; D is unclear. Germline V CDR1 and CDR2: SEHNR, FQNEAQ (reference sequence). The CDR3 sequence is 14 residues long. The germline V and J ends were trimmed by 5 bases and 5 bases, with 16 bases remaining between them. CDR3 protein: CASSPQRQVDEQYF. CDR3 nucleotide sequence: TGTGCCAGCAGCCCCCAACGTCAGGTGGACGAGCAGTACTTC.

The CDR3 nucleotides read TGTGCCATCAGGTCACAGGGGGACACTGAAGCTTTCTTT. Translating it yields CAIRSQGDTEAFF. The chain has TRBV10-3 and TRBJ1-1, with 8 bases that match TRBD1. This CDR3 spans 13 amino acids. Trimming cost V 6 bases and J 3 bases; bases outside gene matches: 3. Germline values: CDR1 ENHRY, CDR2 SYGVKD.

CDR3 coding DNA: TGTGCCAGCAGTTTCCAGGGGGGAGATGAAAAACTGTTTTTT. Amino acid sequence: CASSFQGGDEKLFF. The chain couples TRBV28 to TRBJ1-4; 7 nucleotides line up with TRBD1. V lost 3 bases, J lost 6 bases, and 4 bases stayed unmatched. CDR1 is MDHEN and CDR2 is SYDVKM in the germline V gene. The CDR3 runs to 14 residues.